The clone carrying this TCR beta chain was recorded a few times. The antigen remains unidentified. This record comes from a study of identical twins. Study-wide results and caveats: Fewer insertions were carried by abundant cord blood beta clonotypes, but none was seen in memory repertoires. Instead of following the same donors, the conclusions were based on cross-sectional statistical analysis.

V was cut by 1 base and J by 4 bases, with 13 bases left in between. CDR1 is LGHDT and CDR2 is YNNKEL in the germline V gene (reference sequence). CDR3 length: 15 residues. Template switching, a step in the protocol, added a universal primer site, and cDNA carried unique molecular identifiers. Via MiXCR, TCRdb re-called the 5' RACE reads, giving one row per CDR3 protein. The repertoire holds 1.5 million to 2 million distinct CDR3 sequences, with more than 30% as singletons. The sequence was obtained from a newborn girl in good health. This rearrangement joins TRBV3-1 to TRBJ1-2; no clear D gene. Material for sequencing was cord blood. CDR3: CASSQVASAAYGYTF. The CDR3 DNA reads TGTGCCAGCAGCCAAGTGGCCTCAGCCGCCTATGGCTACACCTTC. Looking up the rest from reference TRBV3-1 and TRBJ1-2 gives the full variable domain: DTAVSQTPKYLVTQMGNDKSIKCEQNLGHDTMYWYKQDSKKFLKIMFSYNNKELIINETVPNRFSPKSPDKAHLNLHINSLELGDSAVYFCASSQVASAAYGYTFGSGTRLTVV.